The 20 T cell receptor beta chains presented below share a single source sample, sequenced in a study of T cell responses to AZD1222 COVID-19 vaccine (dated by TCRdb to the early 2020s). The library came from the immunoSEQ multiplex PCR assay. Not all clones reach the TCRdb copy of this immuneACCESS table, which keeps in-frame sequences only. Checked studies attribute under half of the gap to unresolved V genes and leave the rest unexplained. The sample table lists about 120,000 clones, about nine tenths of them with a count of one. Around 24% of the sample is taken by the ten largest. The time point label corresponds to: baseline before first vaccination. The source material was peripheral blood, sampled on day 0 of AZD1222 vaccination. These receptors all stem from an adult in good health.

The rearrangement uses TRBV5-3 and TRBJ2-1, with 11 bases fitting TRBD2. TRBV5-3 is given ORF status, its function remaining uncertain. The CDR3 contains 19 residues. V lost 4 bases, J lost 2 bases, and 14 bases stayed unmatched. CDR3 loop: CARSTRNSLAGVPYNEQFF. The CDR3 bases are TGTGCCAGAAGCACACGCAATTCACTAGCGGGGGTTCCCTACAATGAGCAGTTCTTC.

The sample holds a few counts of this clone. Mismatch with germline at one junction end may stem from a read error. In the same sample, other DNA sequences code for this CDR3. V usage is TRBV15 and J usage is TRBJ1-6; 7 nucleotides agree with TRBD1. The length of the CDR3 is 14 residues. The V gene's germline CDR1 is LNHNV and CDR2 YYDKDF (reference sequence). DNA of the CDR3: TGTGCCACCAGCCGAGACAGGGACAATTCACCCCTCCACTTT. Protein product: CATSRDRDNSPLHF. Based on the CDR3 plus reference TRBV15 and TRBJ1-6, the full variable domain is DAMVIQNPRYQVTQFGKPVTLSCSQTLNHNVMYWYQQKSSQAPKLLFHYYDKDFNNEADTPDNFQSRRPNTSFCFLDIRSPGLGDTAMYLCATSRDRDNSPLHFGNGTRLTVT.

The chain carries TRBV6-6 and TRBJ2-1; 10 bases map to TRBD1. V lost 2 bases to trimming and J lost 7 bases; unmatched junction nucleotides: 2. In germline, CDR1 is MNHNY, CDR2 SVGAGI (reference sequence). There are 14 residues in the CDR3. CDR3 sequence reads: CASSYGTGVNEQFF. The CDR3 coding sequence is TGTGCCAGCAGTTACGGGACAGGGGTGAATGAGCAGTTCTTC.

The V gene is TRBV5-1, the J gene TRBJ2-7; D gene unclear. The germline V gene has CDR1 SGHRS and CDR2 YFSETQ. The CDR3 has 13 amino acids. V was clipped by 4 bases and J by 6 bases, with 14 bases between them. The CDR3 DNA reads as TGCGCCAGCAGCGCGCAGGTTAGAGGCGAGCAGTACTTC. Amino acids: CASSAQVRGEQYF.

V gene TRBV2 combines with J gene TRBJ1-2; D gene uncertain. V was cut by 4 bases and J by 4 bases, with 7 bases left in between. Germline CDR1 reads SNHLY; CDR2 reads FYNNEI. The CDR3 extends over 12 amino acids. CDR3 protein: CASSVISYGYTF. CDR3 sequence (DNA): TGTGCCAGCAGTGTGATAAGCTATGGCTACACCTTC. The full variable domain, with the rest looked up from reference TRBV2 and TRBJ1-2, is EPEVTQTPSHQVTQMGQEVILRCVPISNHLYFYWYRQILGQKVEFLVSFYNNEISEKSEIFDDQFSVERPDGSNFTLKIRSTKLEDSAMYFCASSVISYGYTFGSGTRLTVV.

V is TRBV4-3 and J is TRBJ1-4, with 7 bases matching TRBD1. Germline assignment: CDR1 LGHNA and CDR2 YSLEER. This CDR3 is built from 16 residues. V dropped 1 base and J dropped 7; count of bases not matched to a gene: 9. The CDR3 sequence is CASSQADRVGSEKLFF. CDR3 DNA sequence: TGCGCCAGCAGCCAAGCTGACAGGGTTGGTTCTGAAAAACTGTTTTTT.

The chain links TRBV7-2 to TRBJ2-7; D unresolved. This CDR3 has 14 residues. The germline V gene encodes CDR1 SGHTA and CDR2 FQGNSA. V lost 4 bases to trimming and J lost 7 bases, with 17 bases between them. CDR3 loop: CASSSVVPSWEQYF. For the CDR3, the DNA is TGTGCCAGCAGCTCCGTTGTCCCCTCCTGGGAGCAGTACTTC. Together with reference TRBV7-2 and TRBJ2-7, the CDR3 gives the full variable domain: GAGVSQSPSNKVTEKGKDVELRCDPISGHTALYWYRQSLGQGLEFLIYFQGNSAPDKSGLPSDRFSAERTGGSVSTLTIQRTQQEDSAVYLCASSSVVPSWEQYFGPGTRLTVT.

The CDR3 here is CASMSAVRYEQYF. CDR3 nucleotide sequence: TGTGCCAGCATGAGCGCAGTAAGGTACGAGCAGTACTTC. This chain uses TRBV18 with TRBJ2-7; D is undetermined. The V end lost 8 bases, the J end lost 4 bases, and 15 bases lay between the germline ends. The CDR3 runs 13 residues. Germline assignment: CDR1 KGHSH and CDR2 LQKENI.

The V and J genes are TRBV5-1 and TRBJ2-2, with D unclear. The CDR3 has 16 amino acids. Germline CDR1 is SGHRS and CDR2 is YFSETQ. Trimming took 4 bases from V and 3 from J, leaving 16 bases between them. CDR3 residues: CASSRDGLAHTGELFF. The CDR3 DNA reads TGCGCCAGCAGCAGAGACGGTTTAGCTCACACCGGGGAGCTGTTTTTT.

The chain has TRBV7-9 and TRBJ1-2, with D possibly being TRBD1 (5 bases). V lost 5 bases to trimming and J lost 0 bases, with 16 bases between them. Germline V gene lookup returns CDR1 SEHNR and CDR2 FQNEAQ (reference sequence). The CDR3 runs 16 residues. The CDR3 DNA reads TGTGCCAGCAGCATGACAGTTGGAGGTCCTAACTATGGCTACACCTTC. Amino acids: CASSMTVGGPNYGYTF.

The chain combines TRBV6-1 with TRBJ1-5, with D maybe TRBD1 (5 bases). This CDR3 has 17 residues. V was clipped by 3 bases and J by 4 bases, with 19 bases between them. In germline, CDR1 is MNHNS, CDR2 SASEGT. This chain's CDR3 is CASSDRQYQGKNQPQHF. In nucleotides, the CDR3 is TGTGCCAGCAGTGATAGACAATACCAGGGCAAAAATCAGCCCCAGCATTTT.

This clone has only one observation. The chain recombines TRBV5-1 with TRBJ2-7; D gene unclear. The CDR3 runs 13 residues. Germline-derived CDR1 and CDR2 are SGHRS and YFSETQ. V lost 3 bases to trimming and J lost 6 bases, with 13 bases between them. This chain's CDR3 is CASSSPGSPEQYF. The CDR3 bases are TGCGCCAGCAGCTCTCCGGGTAGTCCCGAGCAGTACTTC.

A few counts support this clone. This chain connects TRBV5-1 to TRBJ2-3; the D gene is possibly TRBD2 (5 bases). Germline lookup yields CDR1 SGHRS and CDR2 YFSETQ. Trimming took 4 bases from V and 2 from J, leaving 11 bases between them. The CDR3 is 14 residues long. CDR3 sequence (DNA): TGCGCCAGCAGCCCCGGGAAGCCCACAGATACGCAGTATTTT. This gives the protein CASSPGKPTDTQYF. The full variable domain, in which reference TRBV5-1 and TRBJ2-3 provide the parts outside the CDR3, is KAGVTQTPRYLIKTRGQQVTLSCSPISGHRSVSWYQQTPGQGLQFLFEYFSETQRNKGNFPGRFSGRQFSNSRSEMNVSTLELGDSALYLCASSPGKPTDTQYFGPGTRLTVL.

The V gene is TRBV6-5, the J gene TRBJ2-1; D uncertain. In germline, CDR1 is MNHEY, CDR2 SVGAGI. The CDR3 is made up of 12 amino acids. Trimming cost V 6 bases and J 3 bases, with 6 bases left between them. The CDR3, as DNA: TGTGCCAGCAGGCAGGACTACAATGAGCAGTTCTTC. This encodes CASRQDYNEQFF.

The chain employs TRBV11-2 and TRBJ2-7; D ambiguous. The germline gives CDR1 SGHAT, CDR2 FQNNGV. This CDR3 is 13 amino acids long. Trimming removed 5 bases at V and 4 bases at J, with 12 bases between. For the CDR3, the DNA is TGTGCCAGCAGCCCGCGTGCGGTGTACGAGCAGTACTTC. It encodes CASSPRAVYEQYF.

The chain uses TRBV7-9 and TRBJ1-1; D ambiguous. The germline gives CDR1 SEHNR, CDR2 FQNEAQ (reference sequence). The ends were cut back, 2 bases at V and 5 bases at J, with 12 bases in the middle. There are 14 residues in the CDR3. The CDR3 DNA sequence: TGTGCCAGCAGCTTAACCGGAGGTGGGACTGAAGCTTTCTTT. It yields the protein CASSLTGGGTEAFF. Filled out from reference TRBV7-9 and TRBJ1-1, the complete variable domain reads DTGVSQNPRHKITKRGQNVTFRCDPISEHNRLYWYRQTLGQGPEFLTYFQNEAQLEKSRLLSDRFSAERPKGSFSTLEIQRTEQGDSAMYLCASSLTGGGTEAFFGQGTRLTVV.

This clone came up once. The chain joins TRBV7-9 to TRBJ1-2, with TRBD1 matching over 7 bases. V lost 5 bases, J lost 2 bases, and 8 bases stayed unmatched. The CDR3 contains 15 residues. CDR1 and CDR2 (germline): SEHNR, FQNEAQ (reference sequence). The CDR3 reads CASSPPTGLNYGYTF. The CDR3 coding sequence is TGTGCCAGCAGCCCACCGACAGGGTTAAACTATGGCTACACCTTC.

V usage is TRBV7-9 and J usage is TRBJ1-2; D is possibly TRBD1 (6 bases). V gave up 2 bases and J gave up 6 bases, with 13 bases separating them. The CDR3 is 14 amino acids. Germline values: CDR1 SEHNR, CDR2 FQNEAQ (reference sequence). This chain's CDR3 is CASSLSGGFDGYTF. CDR3 nucleotide sequence: TGTGCCAGCAGCTTATCGGGGGGCTTCGATGGCTACACCTTC.

The chain combines TRBV9 with TRBJ1-4, with D maybe TRBD1 (5 bases). Germline CDR1 SGDLS, CDR2 YYNGEE. Trimming pared 3 bases from V and 3 bases from J, leaving 15 bases between. The length of the CDR3 is 16 residues. CDR3 sequence reads: CASSGDVFGSNEKLFF. DNA of the CDR3: TGTGCCAGCAGCGGGGACGTTTTTGGTTCTAATGAAAAACTGTTTTTT.

V usage is TRBV28 and J usage is TRBJ1-1; D unresolved. CDR3 length: 12 amino acids. In germline, CDR1 is MDHEN, CDR2 SYDVKM. The V gene lost 5 bases and the J gene lost 5 bases, with 9 bases spanning the gap. CDR3 in amino acids: CASSLPKTEAFF. DNA for the CDR3: TGTGCCAGCAGTCTACCGAAGACTGAAGCTTTCTTT.